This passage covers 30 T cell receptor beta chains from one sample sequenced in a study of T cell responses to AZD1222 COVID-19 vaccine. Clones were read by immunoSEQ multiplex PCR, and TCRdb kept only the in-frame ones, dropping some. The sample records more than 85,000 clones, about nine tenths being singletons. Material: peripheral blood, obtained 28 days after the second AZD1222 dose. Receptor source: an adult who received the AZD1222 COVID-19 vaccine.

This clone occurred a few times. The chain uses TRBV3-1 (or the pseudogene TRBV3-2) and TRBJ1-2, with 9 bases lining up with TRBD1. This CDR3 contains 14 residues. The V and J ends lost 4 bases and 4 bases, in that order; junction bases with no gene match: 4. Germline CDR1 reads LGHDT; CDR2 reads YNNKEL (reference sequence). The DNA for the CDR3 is TGTGCCAGCAGCCCACAGGGGGCTAGCTATGGCTACACCTTC. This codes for CASSPQGASYGYTF.

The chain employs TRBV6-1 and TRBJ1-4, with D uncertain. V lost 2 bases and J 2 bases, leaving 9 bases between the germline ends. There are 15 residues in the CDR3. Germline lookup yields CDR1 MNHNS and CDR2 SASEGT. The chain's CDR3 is CASSEFVSTNEKLFF. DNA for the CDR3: TGTGCCAGCAGTGAATTCGTGAGCACTAATGAAAAACTGTTTTTT.

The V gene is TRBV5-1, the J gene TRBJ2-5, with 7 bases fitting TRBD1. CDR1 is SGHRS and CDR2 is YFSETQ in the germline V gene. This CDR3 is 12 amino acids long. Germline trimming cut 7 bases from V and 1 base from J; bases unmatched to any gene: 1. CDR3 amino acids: CASGTAQETQYF. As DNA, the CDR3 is TGCGCCAGCGGGACAGCCCAAGAGACCCAGTACTTC.

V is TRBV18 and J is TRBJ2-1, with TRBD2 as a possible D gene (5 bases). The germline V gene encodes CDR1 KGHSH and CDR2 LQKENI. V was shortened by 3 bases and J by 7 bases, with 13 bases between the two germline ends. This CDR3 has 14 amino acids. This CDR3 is CASSPSWEKNEQFF. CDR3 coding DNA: TGTGCCAGCTCACCTTCCTGGGAGAAAAATGAGCAGTTCTTC. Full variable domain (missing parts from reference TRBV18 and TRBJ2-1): NAGVMQNPRHLVRRRGQEARLRCSPMKGHSHVYWYRQLPEEGLKFMVYLQKENIIDESGMPKERFSAEFPKEGPSILRIQQVVRGDSAAYFCASSPSWEKNEQFFGPGTRLTVL.

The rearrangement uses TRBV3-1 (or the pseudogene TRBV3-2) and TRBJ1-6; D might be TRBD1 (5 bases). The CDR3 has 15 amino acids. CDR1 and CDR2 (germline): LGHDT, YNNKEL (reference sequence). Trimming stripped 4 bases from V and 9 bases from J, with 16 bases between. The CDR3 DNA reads TGTGCCAGCAGCCTACTCGGGGGGAATCGTTCACCCCTCCACTTT. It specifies CASSLLGGNRSPLHF.

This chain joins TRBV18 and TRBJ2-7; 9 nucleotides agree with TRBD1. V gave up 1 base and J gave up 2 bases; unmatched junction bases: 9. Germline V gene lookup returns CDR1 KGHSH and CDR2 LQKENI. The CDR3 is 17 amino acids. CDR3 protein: CASSPRGRRQGAYEQYF. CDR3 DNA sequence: TGTGCCAGCTCACCACGGGGAAGGAGACAGGGGGCCTACGAGCAGTACTTC.

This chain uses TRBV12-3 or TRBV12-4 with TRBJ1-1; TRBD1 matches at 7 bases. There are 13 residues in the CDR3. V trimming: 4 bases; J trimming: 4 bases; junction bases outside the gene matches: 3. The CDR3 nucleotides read TGTGCCAGCAGTTCTGGGACAGTCACTGAAGCTTTCTTT. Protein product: CASSSGTVTEAFF.

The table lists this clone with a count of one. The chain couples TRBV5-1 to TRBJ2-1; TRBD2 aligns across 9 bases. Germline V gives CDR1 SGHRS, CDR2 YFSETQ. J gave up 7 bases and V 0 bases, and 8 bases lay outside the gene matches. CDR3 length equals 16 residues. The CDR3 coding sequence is TGCGCCAGCAGCTTGGGAACCGGGACTAGCCCAAATGAGCAGTTCTTC. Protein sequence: CASSLGTGTSPNEQFF.

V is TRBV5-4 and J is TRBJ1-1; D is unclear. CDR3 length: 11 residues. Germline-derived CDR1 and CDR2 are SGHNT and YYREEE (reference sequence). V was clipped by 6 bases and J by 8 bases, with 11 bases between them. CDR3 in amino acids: CASIGRSEAFF. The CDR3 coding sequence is TGTGCCAGCATCGGACGGAGCGAAGCTTTCTTT.

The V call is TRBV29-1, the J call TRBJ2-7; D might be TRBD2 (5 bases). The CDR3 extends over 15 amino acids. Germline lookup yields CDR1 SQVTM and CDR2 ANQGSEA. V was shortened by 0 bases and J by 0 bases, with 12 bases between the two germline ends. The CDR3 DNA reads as TGCAGCGTTGAAGAACGGGGTGGGAGCTCCTACGAGCAGTACTTC. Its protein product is CSVEERGGSSYEQYF.

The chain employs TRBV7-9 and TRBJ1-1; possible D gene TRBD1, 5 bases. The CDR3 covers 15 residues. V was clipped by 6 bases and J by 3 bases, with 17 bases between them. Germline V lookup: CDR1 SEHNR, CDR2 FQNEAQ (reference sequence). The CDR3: CASSSPGPGDTEAFF. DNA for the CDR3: TGTGCCAGCAGTTCCCCCGGGCCGGGGGACACTGAAGCTTTCTTT.

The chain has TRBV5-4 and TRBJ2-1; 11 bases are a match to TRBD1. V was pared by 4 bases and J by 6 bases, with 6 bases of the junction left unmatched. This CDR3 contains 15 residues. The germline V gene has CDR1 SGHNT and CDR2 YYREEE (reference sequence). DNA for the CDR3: TGTGCCAGCAGCCCAGGACAGGGGGCTGGCAATGAGCAGTTCTTC. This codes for CASSPGQGAGNEQFF.

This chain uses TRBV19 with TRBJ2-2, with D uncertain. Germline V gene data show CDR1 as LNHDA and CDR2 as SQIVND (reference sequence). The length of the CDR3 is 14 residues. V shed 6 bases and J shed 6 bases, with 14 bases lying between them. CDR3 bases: TGTGCCAGTAGGGCAGGCCAAGGCGCCGGGGAGCTGTTTTTT. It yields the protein CASRAGQGAGELFF.

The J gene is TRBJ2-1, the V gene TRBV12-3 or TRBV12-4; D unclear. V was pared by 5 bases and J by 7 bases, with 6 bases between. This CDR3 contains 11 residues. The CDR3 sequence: CASSPRNEQFF. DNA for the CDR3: TGTGCCAGCAGTCCCCGGAATGAGCAGTTCTTC.

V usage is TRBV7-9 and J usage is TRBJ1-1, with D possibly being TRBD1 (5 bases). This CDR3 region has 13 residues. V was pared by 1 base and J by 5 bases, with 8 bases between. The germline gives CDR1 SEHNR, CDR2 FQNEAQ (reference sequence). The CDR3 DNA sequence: TGTGCCAGCAGCTTAGAAGGGGATACTGAAGCTTTCTTT. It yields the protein CASSLEGDTEAFF. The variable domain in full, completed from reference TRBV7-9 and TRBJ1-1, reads DTGVSQNPRHKITKRGQNVTFRCDPISEHNRLYWYRQTLGQGPEFLTYFQNEAQLEKSRLLSDRFSAERPKGSFSTLEIQRTEQGDSAMYLCASSLEGDTEAFFGQGTRLTVV.

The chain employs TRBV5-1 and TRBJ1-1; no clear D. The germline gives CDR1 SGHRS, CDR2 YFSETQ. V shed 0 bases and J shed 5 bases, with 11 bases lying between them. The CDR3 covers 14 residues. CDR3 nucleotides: TGCGCCAGCAGCTTGGGGCAGTCACAGACTGAAGCTTTCTTT. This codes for CASSLGQSQTEAFF.

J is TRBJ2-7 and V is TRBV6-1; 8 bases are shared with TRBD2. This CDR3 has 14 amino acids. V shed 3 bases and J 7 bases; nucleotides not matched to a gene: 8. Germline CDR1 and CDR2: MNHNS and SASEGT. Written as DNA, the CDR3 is TGTGCCAGCAGTGACCCGGGGGGGGGTTGGGAGCAGTACTTC. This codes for CASSDPGGGWEQYF.

The CDR3 spells CASSLRPVSTNSPLHF. The CDR3 bases are TGTGCCAGCAGCCTTAGGCCAGTTTCAACTAATTCACCCCTCCACTTT. This rearrangement joins TRBV7-2 to TRBJ1-6; D is undetermined. Trimming removed 5 bases from V and 6 bases from J, with 17 bases in between. There are 16 residues in the CDR3. From germline, CDR1 is SGHTA and CDR2 FQGNSA.

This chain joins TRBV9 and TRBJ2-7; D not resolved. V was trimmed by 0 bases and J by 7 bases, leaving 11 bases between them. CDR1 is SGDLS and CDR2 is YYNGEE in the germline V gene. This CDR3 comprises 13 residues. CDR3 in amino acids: CASSVGSTTEQYF. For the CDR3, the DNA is TGTGCCAGCAGCGTAGGGAGCACAACGGAGCAGTACTTC.

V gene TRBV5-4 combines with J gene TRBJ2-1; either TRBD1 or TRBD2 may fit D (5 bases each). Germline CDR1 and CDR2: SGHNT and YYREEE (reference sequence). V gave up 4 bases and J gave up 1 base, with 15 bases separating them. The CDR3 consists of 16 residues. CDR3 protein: CASSPGPATSYNEQFF. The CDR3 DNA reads TGTGCCAGCAGCCCGGGGCCGGCAACTTCCTACAATGAGCAGTTCTTC.

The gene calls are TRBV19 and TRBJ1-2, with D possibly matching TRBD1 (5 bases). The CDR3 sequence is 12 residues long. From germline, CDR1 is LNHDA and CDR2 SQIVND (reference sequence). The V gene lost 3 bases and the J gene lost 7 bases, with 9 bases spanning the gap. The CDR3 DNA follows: TGTGCCAGTAGTATCAGGGAGGCTGGCTACACCTTC. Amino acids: CASSIREAGYTF.

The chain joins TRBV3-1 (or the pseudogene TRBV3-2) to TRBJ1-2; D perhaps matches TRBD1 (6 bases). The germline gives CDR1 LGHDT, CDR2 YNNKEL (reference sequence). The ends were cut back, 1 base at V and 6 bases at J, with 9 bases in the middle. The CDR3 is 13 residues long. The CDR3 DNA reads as TGTGCCAGCAGCCAAGTGCAGGGGAATGGCTACACCTTC. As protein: CASSQVQGNGYTF.

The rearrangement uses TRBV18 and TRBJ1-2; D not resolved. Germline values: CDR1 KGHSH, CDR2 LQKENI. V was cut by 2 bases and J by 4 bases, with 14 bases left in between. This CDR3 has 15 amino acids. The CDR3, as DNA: TGTGCCAGCTCACCATCGAACCGATTATCCTATGGCTACACCTTC. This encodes CASSPSNRLSYGYTF. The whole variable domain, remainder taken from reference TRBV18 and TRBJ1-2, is NAGVMQNPRHLVRRRGQEARLRCSPMKGHSHVYWYRQLPEEGLKFMVYLQKENIIDESGMPKERFSAEFPKEGPSILRIQQVVRGDSAAYFCASSPSNRLSYGYTFGSGTRLTVV.

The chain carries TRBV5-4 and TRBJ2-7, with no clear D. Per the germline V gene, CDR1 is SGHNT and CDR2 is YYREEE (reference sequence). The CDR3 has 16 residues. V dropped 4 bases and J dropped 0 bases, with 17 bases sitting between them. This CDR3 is CASSQPHGSGSYEQYF. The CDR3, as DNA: TGTGCCAGCAGCCAGCCGCATGGGTCCGGCTCCTACGAGCAGTACTTC. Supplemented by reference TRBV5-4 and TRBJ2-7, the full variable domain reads ETGVTQSPTHLIKTRGQQVTLRCSSQSGHNTVSWYQQALGQGPQFIFQYYREEENGRGNFPPRFSGLQFPNYSSELNVNALELDDSALYLCASSQPHGSGSYEQYFGPGTRLTVT.

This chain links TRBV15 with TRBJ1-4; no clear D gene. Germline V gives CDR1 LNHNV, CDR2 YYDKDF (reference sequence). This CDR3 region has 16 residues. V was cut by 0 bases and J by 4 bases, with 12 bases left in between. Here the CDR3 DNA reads TGTGCCACCAGCAGAGATCCCCCAAGACTTAATGAAAAACTGTTTTTT. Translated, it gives CATSRDPPRLNEKLFF. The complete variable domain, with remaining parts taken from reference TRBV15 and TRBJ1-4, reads DAMVIQNPRYQVTQFGKPVTLSCSQTLNHNVMYWYQQKSSQAPKLLFHYYDKDFNNEADTPDNFQSRRPNTSFCFLDIRSPGLGDTAMYLCATSRDPPRLNEKLFFGSGTQLSVL.

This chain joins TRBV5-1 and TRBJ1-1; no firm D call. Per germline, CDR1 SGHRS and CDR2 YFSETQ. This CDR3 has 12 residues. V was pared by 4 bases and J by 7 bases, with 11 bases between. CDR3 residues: CASSPRLYEAFF. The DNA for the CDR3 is TGCGCCAGCAGCCCACGCCTGTATGAAGCTTTCTTT.

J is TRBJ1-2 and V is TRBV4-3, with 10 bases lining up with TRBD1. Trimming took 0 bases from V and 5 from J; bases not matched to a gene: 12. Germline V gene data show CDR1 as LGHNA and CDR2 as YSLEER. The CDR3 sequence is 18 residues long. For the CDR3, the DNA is TGCGCCAGCAGCCAAGATGTGTCCGGGACAGGGGTCGGGTATGGCTACACCTTC. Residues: CASSQDVSGTGVGYGYTF.

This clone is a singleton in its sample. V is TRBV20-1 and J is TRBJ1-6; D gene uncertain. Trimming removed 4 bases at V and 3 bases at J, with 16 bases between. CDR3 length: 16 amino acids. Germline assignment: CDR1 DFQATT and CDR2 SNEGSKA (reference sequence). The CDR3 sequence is CSANDEFAGYNSPLHF. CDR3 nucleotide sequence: TGCAGTGCTAATGACGAGTTTGCAGGCTATAATTCACCCCTCCACTTT.

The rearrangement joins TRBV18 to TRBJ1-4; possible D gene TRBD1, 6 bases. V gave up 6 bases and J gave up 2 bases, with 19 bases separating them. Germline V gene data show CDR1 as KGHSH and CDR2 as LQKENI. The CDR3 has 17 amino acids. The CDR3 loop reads CASSTGGTPGTNEKLFF. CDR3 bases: TGTGCCAGCTCCACGGGAGGGACACCAGGCACTAATGAAAAACTGTTTTTT.

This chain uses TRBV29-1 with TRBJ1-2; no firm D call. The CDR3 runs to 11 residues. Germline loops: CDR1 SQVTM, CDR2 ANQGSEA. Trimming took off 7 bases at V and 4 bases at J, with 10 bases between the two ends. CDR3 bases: TGCAGCGGCGGGGAGCTCTATGGCTACACCTTC. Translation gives CSGGELYGYTF.